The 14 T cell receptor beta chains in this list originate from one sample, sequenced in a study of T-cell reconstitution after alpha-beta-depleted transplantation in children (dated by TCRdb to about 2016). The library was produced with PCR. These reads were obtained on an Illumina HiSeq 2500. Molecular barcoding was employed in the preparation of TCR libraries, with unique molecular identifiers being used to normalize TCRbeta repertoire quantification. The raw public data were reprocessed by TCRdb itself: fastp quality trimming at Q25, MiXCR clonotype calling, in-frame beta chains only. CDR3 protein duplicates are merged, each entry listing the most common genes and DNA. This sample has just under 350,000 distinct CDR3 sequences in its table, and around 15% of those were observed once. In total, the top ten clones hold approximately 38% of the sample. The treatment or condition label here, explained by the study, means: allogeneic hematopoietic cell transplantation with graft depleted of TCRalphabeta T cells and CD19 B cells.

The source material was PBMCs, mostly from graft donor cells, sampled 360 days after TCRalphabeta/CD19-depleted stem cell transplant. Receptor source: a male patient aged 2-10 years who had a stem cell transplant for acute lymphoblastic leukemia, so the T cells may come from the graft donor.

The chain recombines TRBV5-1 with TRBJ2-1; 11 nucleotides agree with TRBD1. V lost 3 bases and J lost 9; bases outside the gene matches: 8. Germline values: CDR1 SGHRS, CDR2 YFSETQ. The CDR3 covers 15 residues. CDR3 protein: CASSWRDRGGGEQFF. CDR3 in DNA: TGCGCCAGCAGCTGGAGGGACAGGGGGGGCGGTGAGCAGTTCTTC.

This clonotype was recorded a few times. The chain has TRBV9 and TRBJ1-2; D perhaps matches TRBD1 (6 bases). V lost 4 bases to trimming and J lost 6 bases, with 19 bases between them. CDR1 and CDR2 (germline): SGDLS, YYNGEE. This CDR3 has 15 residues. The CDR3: CASSPSQGGGHGYTF. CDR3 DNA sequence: TGTGCCAGCAGCCCCAGCCAGGGAGGGGGGCATGGCTACACCTTC.

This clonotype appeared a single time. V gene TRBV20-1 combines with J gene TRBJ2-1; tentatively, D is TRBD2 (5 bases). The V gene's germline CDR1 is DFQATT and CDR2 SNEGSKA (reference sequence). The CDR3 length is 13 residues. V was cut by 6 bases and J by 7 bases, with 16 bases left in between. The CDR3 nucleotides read TGCAGTGCCAGCGAGGCTACTAGGAATGAGCAGTTCTTC. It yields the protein CSASEATRNEQFF.

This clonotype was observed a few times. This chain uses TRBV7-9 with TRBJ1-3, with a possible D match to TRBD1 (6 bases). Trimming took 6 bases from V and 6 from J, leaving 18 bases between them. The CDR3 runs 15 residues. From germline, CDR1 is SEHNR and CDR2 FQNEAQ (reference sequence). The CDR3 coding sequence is TGTGCCAGCAGGCGCGACCAGGGGCTTCAAAACACCATATATTTT. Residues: CASRRDQGLQNTIYF.

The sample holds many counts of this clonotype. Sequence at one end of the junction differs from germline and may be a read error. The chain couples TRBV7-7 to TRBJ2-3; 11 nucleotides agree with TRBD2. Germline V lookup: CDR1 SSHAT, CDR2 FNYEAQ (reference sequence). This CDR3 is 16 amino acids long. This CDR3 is CASSSGTSGEGHTQYF. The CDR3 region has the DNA TGTGCTAGCAGCTCGGGGACTAGCGGTGAAGGGCATACGCAGTATTTT.

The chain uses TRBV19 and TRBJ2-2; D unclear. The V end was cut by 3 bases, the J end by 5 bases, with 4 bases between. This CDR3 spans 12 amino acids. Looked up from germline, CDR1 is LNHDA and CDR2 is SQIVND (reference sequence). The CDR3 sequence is CASSMGTGELFF. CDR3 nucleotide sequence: TGTGCCAGTAGTATGGGGACCGGGGAGCTGTTTTTT. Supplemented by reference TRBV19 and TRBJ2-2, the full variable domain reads DGGITQSPKYLFRKEGQNVTLSCEQNLNHDAMYWYRQDPGQGLRLIYYSQIVNDFQKGDIAEGYSVSREKKESFPLTVTSAQKNPTAFYLCASSMGTGELFFGEGSRLTVL.

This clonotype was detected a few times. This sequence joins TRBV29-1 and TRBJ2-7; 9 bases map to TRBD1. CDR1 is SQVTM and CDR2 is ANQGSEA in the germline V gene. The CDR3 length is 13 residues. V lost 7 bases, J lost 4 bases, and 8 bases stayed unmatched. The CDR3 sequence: CSAGTGYGYEQYF. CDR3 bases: TGCAGCGCTGGGACAGGGTATGGATACGAGCAGTACTTC.

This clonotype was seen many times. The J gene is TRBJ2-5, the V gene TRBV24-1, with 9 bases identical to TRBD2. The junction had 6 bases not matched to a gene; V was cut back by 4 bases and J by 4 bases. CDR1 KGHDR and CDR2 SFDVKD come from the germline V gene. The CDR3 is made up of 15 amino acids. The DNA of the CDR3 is TGTGCCACCAGTGACGTTAGCGGGAGTGGAGAGACCCAGTACTTC. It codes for CATSDVSGSGETQYF.

DNA for the CDR3: TGCAGTGCTAGAGAACACGGGCCTAGGGGTACGCAGTATTTT. The encoded protein is CSAREHGPRGTQYF. The genes are TRBV20-1 and TRBJ2-3; D is possibly TRBD1 (5 bases). Germline V gene sequence: CDR1 DFQATT, CDR2 SNEGSKA (reference sequence). V was clipped by 0 bases and J by 8 bases, with 15 bases between them. CDR3 size: 14 residues.

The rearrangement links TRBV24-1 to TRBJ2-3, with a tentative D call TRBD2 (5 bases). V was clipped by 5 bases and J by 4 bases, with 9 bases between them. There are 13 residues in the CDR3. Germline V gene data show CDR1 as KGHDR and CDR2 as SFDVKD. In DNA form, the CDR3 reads TGTGCCACCAGTGTTCAAGCGGCAGATACGCAGTATTTT. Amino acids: CATSVQAADTQYF.

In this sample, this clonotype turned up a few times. The CDR3 region is CASSVRDNYEQYF. CDR3 bases: TGTGCCAGCAGTGTACGCGACAACTACGAGCAGTACTTC. This chain joins TRBV28 and TRBJ2-7; D is uncertain. V was shortened by 5 bases and J by 3 bases, with 11 bases between the two germline ends. Germline V CDR1 and CDR2: MDHEN, SYDVKM. CDR3 length: 13 amino acids.

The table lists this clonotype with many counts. The CDR3 DNA reads TGCGCCAGCAGCGCTGGACACCCCTACGAGCAGTACTTC. Protein product: CASSAGHPYEQYF. The chain employs TRBV4-1 and TRBJ2-7, with D possibly being TRBD1 (5 bases). V was clipped by 5 bases and J by 2 bases, with 10 bases between them. The CDR3 runs 13 residues. Germline V gene sequence: CDR1 MGHRA, CDR2 YSYEKL.

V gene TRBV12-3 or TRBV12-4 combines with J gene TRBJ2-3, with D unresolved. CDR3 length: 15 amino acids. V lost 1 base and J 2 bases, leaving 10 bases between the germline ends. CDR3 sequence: CASSLEGIPTDTQYF. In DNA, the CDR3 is TGTGCCAGCAGTTTAGAAGGGATCCCCACAGATACGCAGTATTTT.

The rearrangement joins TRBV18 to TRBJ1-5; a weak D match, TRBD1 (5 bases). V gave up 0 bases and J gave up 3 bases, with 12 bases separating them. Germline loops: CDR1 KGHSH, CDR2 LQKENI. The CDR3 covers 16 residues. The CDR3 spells CASSPPGRGPNQPQHF. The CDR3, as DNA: TGTGCCAGCTCACCACCAGGGCGGGGACCCAATCAGCCCCAGCATTTT.